This T cell receptor (beta chain) was retrieved from a study of blood T cells in healthy people across ages. This clonotype has a handful of counts. Its antigen is currently unknown. A J-beta primer mix and a sample-barcoded 5' primer were used in a second PCR of about 7 to 12 cycles. TCRdb analysed the 5' RACE reads with MiXCR anew, one entry per CDR3 protein. The sample contains some 930,000 distinct CDR3 sequences, 25% to 30% of which appear only once. General observations from the study: TCR beta diversity, measured per million T cells, fell in a roughly linear way with age.

The germline V and J ends were trimmed by 1 base and 7 bases, with 14 bases remaining between them. Germline CDR1 and CDR2: MGHRA and YSYEKL. This CDR3 has 15 amino acids. These sequences were also reported in another study, on T cells of mothers and their children. That work adds: Over 9.5 million TCR beta CDR3 reads were obtained from each mother, and about 2.9 million from each child.

The sequenced material came from blood. The clonotype originates from a woman aged 40 to 50 in good health. This chain links TRBV4-1 with TRBJ1-5; tentatively, D is TRBD1 (5 bases). The CDR3 nucleotides read TGCGCCAGCAGCCAAGGAGGGGCAATTGGACAGCCCCAGCATTTT. Amino acids: CASSQGGAIGQPQHF.